This T cell receptor (beta chain) was captured in a study of a mutant IDH1 vaccine in newly diagnosed glioma. About the study: Patients under treatment included roughly 62% males and approximately 38% females and had a mean age of around 43 years. Week 35 brought visit V12, which was followed by visit V13 at week 47.

Profiling relied on immunoSEQ multiplex PCR, and the TCRdb table lists in-frame clones only, not all of them. Here the sample spans 50,000 to 65,000 clones, approximately 65% being singletons. The time point: week 47, end of study. Vaccinated patients received 300 ug of mutant IDH1 20-mer peptide per dose, with topical imiquimod. In weeks 1, 3, 5, 7, 11, 15, 19 and 23, patients were vaccinated. The donor cohort comprised cases of new WHO grade 3 or 4 IDH1-mutant, ATRX-lost astrocytoma. Of note for this clone: Its target is not known.

This TCR came from a man aged 35 to 55 with glioma. Some clones in this sample may be carry-over from other donors' samples. Specimen: peripheral blood mononuclear cells (PBMCs), collected from a glioma patient whose treatment included an IDH1 peptide vaccine.

CDR3 sequence: CASSLDSFSGNTIYF. The CDR3, as DNA: TGTGCCAGCAGCTTGGACAGTTTCTCTGGAAACACCATATATTTT. V and J are TRBV5-4 and TRBJ1-3; D is uncertain. Deletions cut 0 bases from V and 0 bases from J, with 7 bases between. CDR1 is SGHNT, CDR2 YYREEE, per germline (reference sequence). The CDR3 runs to 15 residues.